This T cell receptor (beta chain) stems from a study of blood T cells in healthy people across ages. Using a J-beta primer mix together with a sample-barcoded 5' primer, a second PCR was run for roughly 7 to 12 cycles. TCRdb passed the 5' RACE reads through MiXCR, listing each CDR3 protein once. The sample includes about 1.8 million distinct CDR3 sequences, around 50% of them seen just once. Per germline, CDR1 SGHTA and CDR2 FQGNSA. The CDR3 runs 15 residues. With 2 bases clipped from V and 4 bases from J, the junction kept 7 bases outside the gene matches. The specimen sequenced was blood. The chain uses TRBV7-2 and TRBJ2-5, with 7 positions matching TRBD1. This clonotype was obtained from a woman between 40 and 50 years old in good health. The CDR3 region is CASSLQTGRIETQYF. The CDR3 DNA sequence: TGTGCCAGCAGCTTACAGACAGGGCGCATAGAGACCCAGTACTTC.